The clone carrying this TCR beta chain was seen only once. Its specificity is unknown. The CDR3 covers 15 residues. CDR1 and CDR2 (germline): SGHTA, FQGTGA. J lost 5 bases, V lost 6 bases, and 7 bases had no gene match. This specimen belongs to a study of T cell responses to AZD1222 COVID-19 vaccine. About the research overall: Combined were second doses at about 4 or about 12 weeks. Study-level findings and limits: Mostly white British, mostly female donors; authors suggested clonal diversity may be underestimated. Among AZD1222 vaccinees, only 5 to 7 were seropositive at baseline. Nearly half of spike-specific TCRs reportedly go after variant regions that carry no mutations.

Generated by immunoSEQ multiplex PCR, the TCRdb table keeps only in-frame clones and is missing some. The sample shows about 180,000 clones, about nine tenths of them seen only once. This clonotype originated in an adult in good health. The chain recombines TRBV7-3 with TRBJ2-2, with 9 bases that match TRBD1. Sequencing used peripheral blood, obtained on day 0 of AZD1222 vaccination. Here the CDR3 reads CASSIQGARTGELFF. CDR3 nucleotide sequence: TGTGCCAGCAGTATACAGGGGGCTCGGACCGGGGAGCTGTTTTTT.